The present T cell receptor (beta chain) was sequenced within a study of identical twins' blood T cells. Background on the study: About 12 libraries, six alpha and six beta, gave some 52 million reads. Findings of the study overall: Each donor's most abundant TCRbeta clonotypes shared more CDR3 sequences with her twin than unrelated donors.

The CDR3 has 12 amino acids. Trimming removed 8 bases from V and 2 bases from J; junction bases left unmatched: 2. Germline V lookup: CDR1 SQVTM, CDR2 ANQGSEA. Each TCR cDNA library carried sample-specific barcodes on both ends. TCRdb used MiXCR to reprocess the 5' RACE reads, holding one entry per CDR3 protein. The table shows 350,000 to 400,000 distinct CDR3 sequences, with roughly 27% occurring only once. Note on this clonotype: Its matching antigen is unknown. Since no conserved phenylalanine or tryptophan closes the CDR3, a read error is the likely cause.

This TCR was sampled from a woman aged 18 to 55 in good health. V and J are TRBV29-1 and TRBJ1-1; 10 nucleotides agree with TRBD1. The sequencing input was PBMCs. The DNA for the CDR3 is TGCAGCTTGACAGGGGGCAACACTGAAGCTTTCCTT. Translating it yields CSLTGGNTEAFL.